This T cell receptor (beta chain) was captured in a study of beta chain features in type 1 diabetes. Whole-study findings and limits: TCRB CDR3 length was moderately but significantly reduced in all four CD4+ subsets of Type 1 diabetes patients.

Reverse transcription of all isolated RNA meant that expressed TCRB transcripts were sequenced. Measured with immunoSEQ multiplex PCR; TCRdb has only the in-frame clones, and not every one. The sample records hundreds of thousands of clones, 11% to 15% being singletons. This clone showed up just a few times. Its antigen is currently unknown. Sequencing was performed on naive CD4+ T cells from blood. The sequence was collected from a young man with type 1 diabetes.

The CDR3 loop reads CASSYSRATQPQHF. The CDR3 coding sequence is TGTGCCAGCAGTTACTCAAGGGCCACTCAGCCCCAGCATTTT. The V and J genes are TRBV6-5 and TRBJ1-5; D call uncertain. Germline CDR1 reads MNHEY; CDR2 reads SVGAGI. The length of the CDR3 is 14 residues. V gave up 0 bases and J gave up 6 bases, with 9 bases separating them.